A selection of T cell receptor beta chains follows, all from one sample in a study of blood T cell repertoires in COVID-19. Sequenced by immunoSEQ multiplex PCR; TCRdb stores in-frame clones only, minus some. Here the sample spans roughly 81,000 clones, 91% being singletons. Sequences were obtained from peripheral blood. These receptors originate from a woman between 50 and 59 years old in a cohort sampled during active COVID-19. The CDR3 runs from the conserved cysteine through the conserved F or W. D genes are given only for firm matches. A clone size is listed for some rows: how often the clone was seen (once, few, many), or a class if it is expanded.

cdr3_nt: TGTGCCATCAGCAGGGACAGTCAAGAGACCCAGTACTTC
cdr3_aa: CAISRDSQETQYF
v_call: TRBV10-3
clone_size: -
d_call: TRBD1
j_call: TRBJ2-5

cdr3_nt: TGTGCCAGCAGCTTACTAACTTTCACAGAACACTATGGCTACACCTTC
cdr3_aa: CASSLLTFTEHYGYTF
v_call: TRBV7-9
clone_size: few
d_call: -
j_call: TRBJ1-2

cdr3_nt: TGTGCCAGCAGCTCCCTACGGGAGGGTGGCTACACCTTC
cdr3_aa: CASSSLREGGYTF
v_call: TRBV7-9
clone_size: -
d_call: -
j_call: TRBJ1-2

cdr3_nt: TGTGCCAGCTCTAAAGGGGGACTATATGGCTACACCTTC
cdr3_aa: CASSKGGLYGYTF
v_call: TRBV11-2
clone_size: -
d_call: -
j_call: TRBJ1-2

cdr3_nt: TGTGCCAGTAGTATTGTTGCGGGAGGGTATGGCTACACCTTC
cdr3_aa: CASSIVAGGYGYTF
v_call: TRBV19
clone_size: -
d_call: -
j_call: TRBJ1-2

cdr3_nt: TGTGCCAGCAGCCTGACAGGGATTAACTATGGCTACACCTTC
cdr3_aa: CASSLTGINYGYTF
v_call: TRBV5-5
clone_size: -
d_call: TRBD1
j_call: TRBJ1-2

cdr3_nt: TGTGCCAGCAGCCAAGAAAGCGGGGGAGGGGAGACCCAGTACTTC
cdr3_aa: CASSQESGGGETQYF
v_call: TRBV3-1/TRBV3-2
clone_size: -
d_call: TRBD2
j_call: TRBJ2-5

cdr3_nt: TGCAGCGTAGCTGACAGGGGGACTGGAAACACCATATATTTT
cdr3_aa: CSVADRGTGNTIYF
v_call: TRBV29-1
clone_size: -
d_call: TRBD1
j_call: TRBJ1-3

cdr3_nt: TGTGCCAGCAGCGTAGATACAGGGTTGATTTCACCCCTCCACTTT
cdr3_aa: CASSVDTGLISPLHF
v_call: TRBV9
clone_size: -
d_call: -
j_call: TRBJ1-6

cdr3_nt: TGTGCCAGCAGCCCACCAGGGGGCAATGAGCAGTTCTTC
cdr3_aa: CASSPPGGNEQFF
v_call: TRBV7-8
clone_size: -
d_call: TRBD1
j_call: TRBJ2-1

cdr3_nt: TGTGCACTCGATGATCCCTCTGGAAACACCATATATTTT
cdr3_aa: CALDDPSGNTIYF
v_call: TRBV30
clone_size: -
d_call: -
j_call: TRBJ1-3

cdr3_nt: TGCGCCAGCAGCTTTGGACTAGCGGATAGCACAGATACGCAGTATTTT
cdr3_aa: CASSFGLADSTDTQYF
v_call: TRBV5-1
clone_size: -
d_call: TRBD2
j_call: TRBJ2-3

cdr3_nt: TGTGCCTGGAGAGGTCTAAGGAGCTCCTACGAGCAGTACTTC
cdr3_aa: CAWRGLRSSYEQYF
v_call: TRBV30
clone_size: -
d_call: -
j_call: TRBJ2-7

cdr3_nt: TGTGCCAGCTCACCAAACGCCCAGGGTACCAACACTGAAGCTTTCTTT
cdr3_aa: CASSPNAQGTNTEAFF
v_call: TRBV18
clone_size: once
d_call: -
j_call: TRBJ1-1

cdr3_nt: TGCGCCAGCAGCTTGGGGACAGCAGTTGGCTACACCTTC
cdr3_aa: CASSLGTAVGYTF
v_call: TRBV5-1
clone_size: -
d_call: -
j_call: TRBJ1-2

cdr3_nt: TGTGCCACCAGTCGGGACAGTGCCTATGGCTACACCTTC
cdr3_aa: CATSRDSAYGYTF
v_call: TRBV24-1
clone_size: -
d_call: TRBD1
j_call: TRBJ1-2

cdr3_nt: TGTGCCAGCAGCTTGGAAATGGGGGCCCGGCTCAATGAGCAGTTCTTC
cdr3_aa: CASSLEMGARLNEQFF
v_call: TRBV5-4
clone_size: -
d_call: -
j_call: TRBJ2-1

cdr3_nt: TGTGCCAGCAGCTTCGGACTAGTTCATGAGCAGTTCTTC
cdr3_aa: CASSFGLVHEQFF
v_call: TRBV11-3
clone_size: -
d_call: TRBD2
j_call: TRBJ2-1

cdr3_nt: TGTGCCAGTACTCTCGGGACTAGCCCCCCAGATACGCAGTATTTT
cdr3_aa: CASTLGTSPPDTQYF
v_call: TRBV5-4
clone_size: -
d_call: TRBD2
j_call: TRBJ2-3

cdr3_nt: TGTGCCAGCAGTCCCGGACTAGGAGTCCTCCAAGAGACCCAGTACTTC
cdr3_aa: CASSPGLGVLQETQYF
v_call: TRBV27
clone_size: -
d_call: TRBD2
j_call: TRBJ2-5

cdr3_nt: TGTGCTTTAAAGAGGCGGCCCGTGTTAGTCCCAGATACGCAGTATTTT
cdr3_aa: CALKRRPVLVPDTQYF
v_call: TRBV7-7
clone_size: -
d_call: -
j_call: TRBJ2-3

cdr3_nt: TGTGCCAGCAGTTACCGTTACACCGGGGAGCTGTTTTTT
cdr3_aa: CASSYRYTGELFF
v_call: TRBV6-5
clone_size: -
d_call: -
j_call: TRBJ2-2

cdr3_nt: TGTGCCAGCTCACCACCGGGGGGACTAAGTACTGAAGCTTTCTTT
cdr3_aa: CASSPPGGLSTEAFF
v_call: TRBV18
clone_size: -
d_call: -
j_call: TRBJ1-1

cdr3_nt: TGTGCCAGTACCGTGACAAGCTATAGCAATCAGCCCCAGCATTTT
cdr3_aa: CASTVTSYSNQPQHF
v_call: TRBV19
clone_size: -
d_call: -
j_call: TRBJ1-5

cdr3_nt: TGTGCCAGCAGCTTAGCAGGGAGCATTTATAATTCACCCCTCCACTTT
cdr3_aa: CASSLAGSIYNSPLHF
v_call: TRBV7-9
clone_size: few
d_call: -
j_call: TRBJ1-6

cdr3_nt: TGTGCCAGTAGTACGGAACCTACCGGGACAGAAGCTTTCTTT
cdr3_aa: CASSTEPTGTEAFF
v_call: TRBV19
clone_size: -
d_call: -
j_call: TRBJ1-1

cdr3_nt: TGTGCCAGCAGTCCGCCGGGACTAGCGGGAACCGAGCAGTACTTC
cdr3_aa: CASSPPGLAGTEQYF
v_call: TRBV28
clone_size: few
d_call: TRBD2
j_call: TRBJ2-7

cdr3_nt: TGTGCCAGCAGTCGACAGGGCGGGATTGCCGGGGAGCTGTTTTTT
cdr3_aa: CASSRQGGIAGELFF
v_call: TRBV2
clone_size: -
d_call: -
j_call: TRBJ2-2

cdr3_nt: TGTGCCATCAGTGGGGGGCGAGGCTCCTACAATGAGCAGTTCTTC
cdr3_aa: CAISGGRGSYNEQFF
v_call: TRBV10-3
clone_size: -
d_call: -
j_call: TRBJ2-1

cdr3_nt: TGTGCCATTCGCGGGTCCTCCTACAATGAGCAGTTCTTC
cdr3_aa: CAIRGSSYNEQFF
v_call: TRBV12-3/TRBV12-4
clone_size: -
d_call: -
j_call: TRBJ2-1

cdr3_nt: TGTGCCAGCAGCCATCCCCAGGAGGCTAGCGGGTACAATGAGCAGTTCTTC
cdr3_aa: CASSHPQEASGYNEQFF
v_call: TRBV9
clone_size: -
d_call: TRBD2
j_call: TRBJ2-1